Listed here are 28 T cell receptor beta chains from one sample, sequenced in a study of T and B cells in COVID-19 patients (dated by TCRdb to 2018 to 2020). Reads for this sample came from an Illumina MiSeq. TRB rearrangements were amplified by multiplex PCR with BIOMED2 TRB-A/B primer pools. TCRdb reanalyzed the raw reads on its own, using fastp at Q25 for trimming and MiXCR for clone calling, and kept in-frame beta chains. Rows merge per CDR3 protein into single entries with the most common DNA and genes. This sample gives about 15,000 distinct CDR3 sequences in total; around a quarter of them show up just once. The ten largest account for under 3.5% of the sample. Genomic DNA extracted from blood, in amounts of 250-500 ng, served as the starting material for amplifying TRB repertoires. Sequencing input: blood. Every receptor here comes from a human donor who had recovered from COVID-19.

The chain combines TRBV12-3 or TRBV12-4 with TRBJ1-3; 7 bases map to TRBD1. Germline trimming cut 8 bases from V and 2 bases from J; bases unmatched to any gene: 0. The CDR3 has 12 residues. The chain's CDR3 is CASQGAGNTIYF. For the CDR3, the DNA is TGTGCCAGCCAGGGGGCTGGAAACACCATATATTTT.

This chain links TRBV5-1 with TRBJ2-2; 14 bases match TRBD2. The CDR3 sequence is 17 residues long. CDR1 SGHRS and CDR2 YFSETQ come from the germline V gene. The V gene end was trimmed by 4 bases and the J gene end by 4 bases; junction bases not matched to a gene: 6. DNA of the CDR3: TGCGCCAGCAGCATCCGGACTAGCGGGGGGATCACCGGGGAGCTGTTTTTT. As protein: CASSIRTSGGITGELFF.

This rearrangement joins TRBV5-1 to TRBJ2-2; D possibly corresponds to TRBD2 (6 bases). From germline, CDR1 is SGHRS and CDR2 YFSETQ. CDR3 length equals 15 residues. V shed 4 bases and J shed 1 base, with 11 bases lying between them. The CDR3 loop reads CASSEGGRNTGELFF. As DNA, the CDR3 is TGCGCCAGCAGCGAGGGAGGAAGGAACACCGGGGAGCTGTTTTTT.

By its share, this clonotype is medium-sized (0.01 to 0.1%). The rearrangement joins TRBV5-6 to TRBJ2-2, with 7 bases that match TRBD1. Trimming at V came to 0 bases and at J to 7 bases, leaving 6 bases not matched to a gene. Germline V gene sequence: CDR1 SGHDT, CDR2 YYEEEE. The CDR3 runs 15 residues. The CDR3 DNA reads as TGTGCCAGCAGCTTGGACAGGGGATACGGCGGGGAGCTGTTTTTT. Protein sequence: CASSLDRGYGGELFF. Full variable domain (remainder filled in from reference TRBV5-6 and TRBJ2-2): DAGVTQSPTHLIKTRGQQVTLRCSPKSGHDTVSWYQQALGQGPQFIFQYYEEEERQRGNFPDRFSGHQFPNYSSELNVNALLLGDSALYLCASSLDRGYGGELFFGEGSRLTVL.

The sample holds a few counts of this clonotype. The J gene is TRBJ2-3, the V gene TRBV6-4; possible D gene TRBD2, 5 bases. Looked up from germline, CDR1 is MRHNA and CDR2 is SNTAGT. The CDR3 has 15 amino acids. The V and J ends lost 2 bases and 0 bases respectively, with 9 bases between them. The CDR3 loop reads CASSDGLSSTDTQYF. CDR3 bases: TGTGCCAGCAGTGACGGACTCTCTAGCACAGATACGCAGTATTTT.

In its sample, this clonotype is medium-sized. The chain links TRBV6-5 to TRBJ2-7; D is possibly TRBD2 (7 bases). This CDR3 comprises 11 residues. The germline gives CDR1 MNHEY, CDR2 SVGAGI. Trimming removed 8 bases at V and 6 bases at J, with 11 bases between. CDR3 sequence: CASYREGEQYF. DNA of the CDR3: TGTGCCAGCTACAGGGAGGGCGAGCAGTACTTC.

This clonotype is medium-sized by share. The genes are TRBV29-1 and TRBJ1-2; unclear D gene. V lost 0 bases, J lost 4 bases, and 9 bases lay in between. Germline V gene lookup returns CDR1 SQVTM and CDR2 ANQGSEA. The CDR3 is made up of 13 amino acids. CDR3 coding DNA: TGCAGCGTTGAAGAGGGGAGCAGCTATGGCTACACCTTC. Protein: CSVEEGSSYGYTF.

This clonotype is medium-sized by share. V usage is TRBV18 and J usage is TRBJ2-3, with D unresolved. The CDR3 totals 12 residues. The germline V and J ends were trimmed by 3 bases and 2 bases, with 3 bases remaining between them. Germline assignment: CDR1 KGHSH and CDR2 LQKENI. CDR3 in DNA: TGTGCCAGCTCACCCCCCACAGATACGCAGTATTTT. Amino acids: CASSPPTDTQYF. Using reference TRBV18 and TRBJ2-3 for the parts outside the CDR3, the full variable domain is NAGVMQNPRHLVRRRGQEARLRCSPMKGHSHVYWYRQLPEEGLKFMVYLQKENIIDESGMPKERFSAEFPKEGPSILRIQQVVRGDSAAYFCASSPPTDTQYFGPGTRLTVL.

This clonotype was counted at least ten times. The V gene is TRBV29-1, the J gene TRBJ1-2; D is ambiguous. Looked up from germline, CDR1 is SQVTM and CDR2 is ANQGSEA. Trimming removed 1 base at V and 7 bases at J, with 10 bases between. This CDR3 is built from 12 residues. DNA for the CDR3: TGCAGCGTTGAAGGGAGGATAGGTGGCTACACCTTC. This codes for CSVEGRIGGYTF.

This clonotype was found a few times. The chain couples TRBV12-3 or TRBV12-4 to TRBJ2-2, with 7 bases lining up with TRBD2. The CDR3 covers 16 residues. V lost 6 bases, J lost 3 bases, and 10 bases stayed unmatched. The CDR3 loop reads CASSRQFAGDTGELFF. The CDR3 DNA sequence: TGTGCCAGCAGCCGCCAATTTGCGGGGGACACCGGGGAGCTGTTTTTT.

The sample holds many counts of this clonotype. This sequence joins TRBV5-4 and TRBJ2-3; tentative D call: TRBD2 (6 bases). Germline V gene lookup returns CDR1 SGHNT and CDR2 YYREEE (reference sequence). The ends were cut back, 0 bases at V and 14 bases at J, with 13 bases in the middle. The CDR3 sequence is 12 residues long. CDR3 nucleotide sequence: TGTGCCAGCAGCTTGGCGGGGGACCTTGGGTATTTT. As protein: CASSLAGDLGYF.

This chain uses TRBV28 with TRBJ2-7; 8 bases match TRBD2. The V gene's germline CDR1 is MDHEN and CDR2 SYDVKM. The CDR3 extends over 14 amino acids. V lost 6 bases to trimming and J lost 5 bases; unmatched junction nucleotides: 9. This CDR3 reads CASRRGTSLNEQYF. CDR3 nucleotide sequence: TGTGCCAGCAGAAGAGGGACTAGTCTCAACGAGCAGTACTTC.

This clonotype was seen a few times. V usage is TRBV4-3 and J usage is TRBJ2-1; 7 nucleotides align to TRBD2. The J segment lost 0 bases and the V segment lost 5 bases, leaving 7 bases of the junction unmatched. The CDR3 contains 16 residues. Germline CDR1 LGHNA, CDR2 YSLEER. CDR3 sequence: CASSYLAGSSYNEQFF. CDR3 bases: TGCGCCAGCAGCTATTTAGCGGGCAGCTCCTACAATGAGCAGTTCTTC.

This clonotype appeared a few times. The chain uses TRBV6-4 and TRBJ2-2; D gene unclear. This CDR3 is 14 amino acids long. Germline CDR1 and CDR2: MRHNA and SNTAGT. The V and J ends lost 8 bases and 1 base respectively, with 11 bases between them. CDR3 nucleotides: TGTGCCAGCGGCCAGACGGAGAACACCGGGGAGCTGTTTTTT. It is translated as CASGQTENTGELFF.

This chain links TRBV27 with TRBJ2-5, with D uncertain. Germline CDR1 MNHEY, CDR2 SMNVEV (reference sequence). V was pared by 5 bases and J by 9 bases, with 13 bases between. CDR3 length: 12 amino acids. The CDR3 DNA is TGTGCCAGCAGTGAGCCAATGAGGTCCCAGTACTTC. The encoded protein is CASSEPMRSQYF.

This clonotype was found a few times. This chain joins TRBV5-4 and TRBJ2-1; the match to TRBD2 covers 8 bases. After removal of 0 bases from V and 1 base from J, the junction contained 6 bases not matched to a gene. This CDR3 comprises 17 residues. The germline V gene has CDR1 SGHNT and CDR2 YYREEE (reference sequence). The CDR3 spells CASSLGLLAVSYNEQFF. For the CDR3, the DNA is TGTGCCAGCAGCTTGGGCCTACTAGCGGTTTCCTACAATGAGCAGTTCTTC.

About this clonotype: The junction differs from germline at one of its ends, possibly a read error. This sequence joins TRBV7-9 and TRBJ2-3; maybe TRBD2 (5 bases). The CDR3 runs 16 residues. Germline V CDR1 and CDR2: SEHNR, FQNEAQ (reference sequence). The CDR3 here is CASGLVASGSIDTQYF. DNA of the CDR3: TGTGCCAGCGGCTTAGTAGCCAGCGGAAGTATCGATACGCAGTATTTT.

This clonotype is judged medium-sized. CDR3 in amino acids: CSVVGTGGGGTEAFF. CDR3 coding DNA: TGCAGCGTTGTGGGTACAGGGGGCGGTGGCACTGAAGCTTTCTTT. V is TRBV29-1 and J is TRBJ1-1; 9 bases are shared with TRBD1. The CDR3 consists of 15 residues. In germline, CDR1 is SQVTM, CDR2 ANQGSEA. With V trimmed by 4 bases and J by 4 bases, 10 bases remained unmatched.

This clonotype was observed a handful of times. CDR3 DNA sequence: TGTGCCAGCAGGGATAATACTAACTATGGCTACACCTTC. The encoded protein is CASRDNTNYGYTF. This chain joins TRBV6-5 and TRBJ1-2; the D is unclear. The CDR3 covers 13 residues. CDR1 is MNHEY and CDR2 is SVGAGI in the germline V gene. Trimming took 6 bases from V and 0 from J, leaving 8 bases between them.

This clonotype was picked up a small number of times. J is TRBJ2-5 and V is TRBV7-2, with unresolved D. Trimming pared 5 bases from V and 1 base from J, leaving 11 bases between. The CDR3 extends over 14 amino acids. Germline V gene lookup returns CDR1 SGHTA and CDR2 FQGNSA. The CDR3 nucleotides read TGTGCCAGCAGCCGGTCCCGGTTCCAAGAGACCCAGTACTTC. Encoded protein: CASSRSRFQETQYF. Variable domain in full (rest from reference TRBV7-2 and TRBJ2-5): GAGVSQSPSNKVTEKGKDVELRCDPISGHTALYWYRQSLGQGLEFLIYFQGNSAPDKSGLPSDRFSAERTGGSVSTLTIQRTQQEDSAVYLCASSRSRFQETQYFGPGTRLLVL.

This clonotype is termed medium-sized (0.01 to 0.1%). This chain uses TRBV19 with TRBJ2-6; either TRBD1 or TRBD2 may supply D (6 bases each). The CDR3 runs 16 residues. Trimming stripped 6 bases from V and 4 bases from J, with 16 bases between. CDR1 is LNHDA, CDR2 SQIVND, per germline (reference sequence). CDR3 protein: CASRGGPGVGANVLTF. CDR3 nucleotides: TGTGCCAGTAGGGGGGGCCCCGGAGTGGGGGCCAACGTCCTGACTTTC.

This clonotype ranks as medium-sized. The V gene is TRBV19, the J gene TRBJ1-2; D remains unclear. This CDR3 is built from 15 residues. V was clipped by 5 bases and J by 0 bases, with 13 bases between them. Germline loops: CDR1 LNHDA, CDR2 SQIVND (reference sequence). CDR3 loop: CASSAPDRANYGYTF. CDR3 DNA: TGTGCCAGTAGTGCGCCGGACCGTGCTAACTATGGCTACACCTTC.

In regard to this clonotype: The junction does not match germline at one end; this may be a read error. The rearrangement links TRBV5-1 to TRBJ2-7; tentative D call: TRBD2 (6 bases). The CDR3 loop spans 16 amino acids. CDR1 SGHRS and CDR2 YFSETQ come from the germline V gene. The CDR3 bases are TGCGCCAGCAGCTTGGGGGGGGTAATCGGGGCAGGGAGTCAGAACTTC. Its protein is CASSLGGVIGAGSQNF.

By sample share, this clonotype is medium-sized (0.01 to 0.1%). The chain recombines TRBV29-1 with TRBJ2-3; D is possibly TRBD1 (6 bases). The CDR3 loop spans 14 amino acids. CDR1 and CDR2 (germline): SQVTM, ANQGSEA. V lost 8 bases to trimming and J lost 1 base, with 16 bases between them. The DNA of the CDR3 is TGCAGCATTATTCTCCCAGGGGGCACAGATACGCAGTATTTT. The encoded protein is CSIILPGGTDTQYF.

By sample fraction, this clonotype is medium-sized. CDR3 nucleotide sequence: TGTGCCAGCAGTTTAGGGGCGACGGCCACCGGGGAGCTGTTTTTT. Translation gives CASSLGATATGELFF. The genes are TRBV12-3 or TRBV12-4 and TRBJ2-2, with D unresolved. This CDR3 has 15 residues. The V end was cut by 1 base, the J end by 4 bases, with 10 bases between.

CDR3 protein: CASWPGLHGYTF. In DNA, the CDR3 is TGTGCCAGCTGGCCGGGCCTCCATGGCTACACCTTC. V and J are TRBV6-5 and TRBJ1-2; D gene ambiguous. This CDR3 has 12 amino acids. Germline V CDR1 and CDR2: MNHEY, SVGAGI. Trimming cost V 8 bases and J 6 bases, with 13 bases left between them.

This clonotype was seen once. CDR3 loop: CASSTTGSGSRGETQYF. CDR3 coding DNA: TGTGCCAGCAGCACCACAGGGAGCGGGAGTAGGGGAGAGACCCAGTACTTC. V and J are TRBV21-1 and TRBJ2-5; the DNA was not used to check the table's D call, TRBD2. TRBV21-1 is a known pseudogene. The CDR3 totals 17 residues.

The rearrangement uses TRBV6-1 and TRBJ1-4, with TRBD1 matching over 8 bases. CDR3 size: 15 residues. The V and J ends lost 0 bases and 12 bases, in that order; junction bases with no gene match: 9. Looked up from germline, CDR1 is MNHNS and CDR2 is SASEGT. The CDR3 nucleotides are TGTGCCAGCAGTGAAGCCGGGACAGGTAGTTATCAACTGTTTTTT. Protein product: CASSEAGTGSYQLFF.